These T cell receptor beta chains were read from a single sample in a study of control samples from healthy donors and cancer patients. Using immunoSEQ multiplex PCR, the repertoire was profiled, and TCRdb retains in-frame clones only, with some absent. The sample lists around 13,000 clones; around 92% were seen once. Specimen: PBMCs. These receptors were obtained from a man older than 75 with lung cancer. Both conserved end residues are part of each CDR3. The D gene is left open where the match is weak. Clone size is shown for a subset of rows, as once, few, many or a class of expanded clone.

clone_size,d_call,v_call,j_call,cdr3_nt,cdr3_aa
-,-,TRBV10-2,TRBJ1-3,TGCGCCAGCCGAGACGAAACCATATATTTT,CASRDETIYF
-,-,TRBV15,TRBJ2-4,TGTGCCACCAGCGGGAGGACAGATCGAAACATTCAGTACTTC,CATSGRTDRNIQYF
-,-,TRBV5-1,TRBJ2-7,TGCGCCAGCAGCTCACGAACTAGCCCACCCCACGAGCAGTACTTC,CASSSRTSPPHEQYF
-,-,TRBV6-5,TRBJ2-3,TGTGCCAGCAATACAGGTGACCCACGAGATACGCAGTATTTT,CASNTGDPRDTQYF
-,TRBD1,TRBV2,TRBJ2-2,TGTGCCAGCCAGGGGGCGACGAACACCGGGGAGCTGTTTTTT,CASQGATNTGELFF
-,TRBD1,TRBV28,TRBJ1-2,TGTGCCAGCAGGACCACAGGGGGGGGAAGGGGCTACACCTTC,CASRTTGGGRGYTF
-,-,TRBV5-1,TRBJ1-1,TGCGCCAGCAGCTTAGCCAGATTGGATGATGAAGCTTTCTTT,CASSLARLDDEAFF
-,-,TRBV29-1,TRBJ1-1,TGCAGCGCTGGGCGGGGGGACTCAAAGAACACTGAAGCTTTCTTT,CSAGRGDSKNTEAFF
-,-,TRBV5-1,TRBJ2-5,TGCGCCAGCAGCTTGATGGAAATTTCCCAAGAGACCCAGTACTTC,CASSLMEISQETQYF
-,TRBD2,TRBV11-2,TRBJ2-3,TGTGCCAGCAGCTTAACGCCGGGACTAGGAGATACGCAGTATTTT,CASSLTPGLGDTQYF
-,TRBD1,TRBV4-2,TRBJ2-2,TGTGCCAGCAGCCAAGAACGCGGCGGACAGGGGGCTCGGGCCGGGGAGCTGTTTTTT,CASSQERGGQGARAGELFF
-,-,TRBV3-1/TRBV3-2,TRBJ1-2,TGTGCCAGCAGCCAACCGGGTCCTTTCTATGGCTACACCTTC,CASSQPGPFYGYTF
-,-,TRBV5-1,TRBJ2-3,TGCGCCAGCAGCTTGGCCAGGGAAGAAGATACGCAGTATTTT,CASSLAREEDTQYF
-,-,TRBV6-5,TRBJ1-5,TGTGCCAGCAGGTCGGGCAGGGCCGACAATCAGCCCCAGCATTTT,CASRSGRADNQPQHF
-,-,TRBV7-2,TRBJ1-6,TGTGCCAGCAGCCTTGAGGGGGTCGATAATTCACCCCTCCACTTT,CASSLEGVDNSPLHF
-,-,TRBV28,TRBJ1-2,TGTGCCAGCATCCGCCCGGGCAGGGATGGCTACACCTTC,CASIRPGRDGYTF
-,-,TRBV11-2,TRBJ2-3,TGTGCCAGCAGCTTAGACGGTAGTCCTCCAGATACGCAGTATTTT,CASSLDGSPPDTQYF
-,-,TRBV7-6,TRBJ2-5,TGTGCCAGCAGCTTACAGCGGGAGACCCAGTACTTC,CASSLQRETQYF
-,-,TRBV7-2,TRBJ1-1,TGTGCCAGCAGCCCCGGACTTTCCACTGAAGCTTTCTTT,CASSPGLSTEAFF
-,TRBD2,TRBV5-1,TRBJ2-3,TGCGCCAGCAGCCCTGGACTAGCGGGGCTTACAGATACGCAGTATTTT,CASSPGLAGLTDTQYF
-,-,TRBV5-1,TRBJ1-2,TGCGCCAGCACCCCGGAGGGGCTGGAGGGCTACACCTTC,CASTPEGLEGYTF
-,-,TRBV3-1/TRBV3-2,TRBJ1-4,TGTGCCAGCAGTCTCTGGACAGACAATGAAAAACTGTTTTTT,CASSLWTDNEKLFF
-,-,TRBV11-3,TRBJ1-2,TGTGCCAGCAGCCCCCGGGACATAGATGGTTACACCTTC,CASSPRDIDGYTF
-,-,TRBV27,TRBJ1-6,TGTGCCAGCAGTTTGGGGGTAACCTCCTATAATTCACCCCTCCACTTT,CASSLGVTSYNSPLHF
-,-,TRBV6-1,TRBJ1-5,TGTGCCAGCAGTGAGGACCGTCAGCCCCAGCATTTT,CASSEDRQPQHF
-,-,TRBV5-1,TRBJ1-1,TGCGCCAGCAGCCTGGACATGATCGGGGCCTCTATCACTGAAGCTTTCTTT,CASSLDMIGASITEAFF
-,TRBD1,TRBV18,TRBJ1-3,TGTGCCAGCTCACCGGGACAGGCGACCTCTGGAAACACCATATATTTT,CASSPGQATSGNTIYF
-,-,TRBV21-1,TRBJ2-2,TGTGCCAGCCCCCGGGGGGGCCCAGGGGAGCTGTTTTTT,CASPRGGPGELFF
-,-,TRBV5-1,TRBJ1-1,TGCGCCAGCAGCGGAGACGGATACACTGAAGCTTTCTTT,CASSGDGYTEAFF
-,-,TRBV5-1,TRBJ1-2,TGCGCCAGCAGCTTGGAAGGGACAACCTTTATAGGTGGCTACACCTTC,CASSLEGTTFIGGYTF
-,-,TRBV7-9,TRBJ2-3,TGTGCCAGCAGCTCGATGGAGGCACAGCCCAGAGATACGCAGTATTTT,CASSSMEAQPRDTQYF
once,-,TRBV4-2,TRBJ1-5,TGTGCCAGCAGCCAAGAGGTGTTTCCCAGTCAGCCCCAGCATTTT,CASSQEVFPSQPQHF
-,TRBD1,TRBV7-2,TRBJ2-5,TGTGCCAGCAGTTTACCGGGACAGGGGGCCGGAGAGACCCAGTACTTC,CASSLPGQGAGETQYF
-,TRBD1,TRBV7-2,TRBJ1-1,TGTGCCAGCAGCCCCCAGGGGGCAGGGACCAACACTGAAGCTTTCTTT,CASSPQGAGTNTEAFF
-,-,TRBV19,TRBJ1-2,TGTGCCAGTAGTAGTAACTCGAAGACTAACTATGGCTACACCTTC,CASSSNSKTNYGYTF
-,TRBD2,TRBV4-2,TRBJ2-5,TGTGCCAGCAGCCAAGATTCGAAATTGGCGGCTAGCGGGCAAGAGACCCAGTACTTC,CASSQDSKLAASGQETQYF